One and the same sample provided the 24 T cell receptor beta chains below, sequenced in a study of blood T cell repertoires in COVID-19. The table came from immunoSEQ multiplex PCR; TCRdb's copy has only in-frame clones and leaves some out. The sample lists 110,000 to 150,000 clones; more than 80% were seen once. Material for sequencing was peripheral blood. The receptors here all came from a human donor in a cohort sampled during active COVID-19.

The chain combines TRBV4-2 with TRBJ2-5; 8 bases map to TRBD2. The CDR3 has 15 residues. The germline CDR1 and CDR2 sequences are LGHNA and YNFKEQ. With 4 bases clipped from V and 3 bases from J, the junction kept 7 bases outside the gene matches. The CDR3 region is CASSPGGPLEETQYF. The CDR3 nucleotides read TGTGCCAGCAGCCCGGGGGGGCCCCTGGAAGAGACCCAGTACTTC.

The chain carries TRBV7-2 and TRBJ2-7, with 7 bases identical to TRBD2. The germline gives CDR1 SGHTA, CDR2 FQGNSA. This CDR3 is 14 amino acids long. V lost 4 bases to trimming and J lost 6 bases; unmatched junction nucleotides: 9. CDR3 in amino acids: CASSSKRGTIEQYF. CDR3 sequence (DNA): TGTGCCAGCAGCTCAAAGCGGGGAACGATCGAGCAGTACTTC.

V gene TRBV5-1 combines with J gene TRBJ2-3; D is ambiguous. This CDR3 comprises 14 residues. Germline lookup yields CDR1 SGHRS and CDR2 YFSETQ. V lost 4 bases, J lost 2 bases, and 11 bases lay in between. DNA of the CDR3: TGCGCCAGCAGCCCCGACTCGCCCACAGATACGCAGTATTTT. Its translation is CASSPDSPTDTQYF.

The genes are TRBV3-1 (or the pseudogene TRBV3-2) and TRBJ2-3; 7 bases are a match to TRBD2. V gave up 4 bases and J gave up 6 bases; unmatched junction bases: 1. This CDR3 has 12 amino acids. Germline loops: CDR1 LGHDT, CDR2 YNNKEL (reference sequence). The CDR3 loop reads CASSLLADTQYF. DNA for the CDR3: TGTGCCAGCAGCCTACTAGCGGATACGCAGTATTTT.

The chain employs TRBV5-4 and TRBJ2-1; weak D call: TRBD2 (5 bases). CDR3 length: 16 residues. Trimming cost V 0 bases and J 0 bases, with 10 bases left between them. The V gene's germline CDR1 is SGHNT and CDR2 YYREEE (reference sequence). CDR3 residues: CASSLGVGSSYNEQFF. The CDR3 coding sequence is TGTGCCAGCAGCTTGGGGGTAGGGAGCTCCTACAATGAGCAGTTCTTC.

The chain recombines TRBV7-2 with TRBJ1-2; D may be TRBD1 (5 bases). The V gene lost 2 bases and the J gene lost 5 bases, with 9 bases spanning the gap. The germline gives CDR1 SGHTA, CDR2 FQGNSA. The CDR3 is made up of 13 amino acids. The CDR3 spells CASSLQGKYGYTF. The CDR3 DNA reads TGTGCCAGCAGCTTACAGGGCAAATATGGCTACACCTTC.

This clone was counted only a few times. CDR3 region: CASRPGAETQYF. CDR3 in DNA: TGCGCCAGCAGGCCAGGGGCAGAGACCCAGTACTTC. The rearrangement links TRBV10-2 to TRBJ2-5; weak D call: TRBD1 (6 bases). The CDR3 contains 12 residues. V was shortened by 6 bases and J by 4 bases, with 9 bases between the two germline ends. CDR1 and CDR2 (germline): WSHSY, SAAADI.

This chain uses TRBV30 with TRBJ1-6; TRBD1 agrees at 7 bases. Germline CDR1 is GTSNPN and CDR2 is SVGIG (reference sequence). Trimming took 0 bases from V and 5 from J; bases not matched to a gene: 4. This CDR3 spans 15 amino acids. The CDR3 protein is CAWSVFGTDNSPLHF. For the CDR3, the DNA is TGTGCCTGGAGTGTGTTTGGGACAGATAATTCACCCCTCCACTTT.

The V call is TRBV12-3 or TRBV12-4, the J call TRBJ1-2, with D maybe TRBD1 (5 bases). V shed 5 bases and J shed 6 bases, with 13 bases lying between them. This CDR3 comprises 13 residues. The CDR3 here is CASSPSPTDGYTF. CDR3 in DNA: TGTGCCAGCAGTCCATCCCCGACAGATGGCTACACCTTC.

This clone was picked up one time. This chain connects TRBV6-5 to TRBJ2-3, with D maybe TRBD2 (5 bases). V was shortened by 6 bases and J by 0 bases, with 7 bases between the two germline ends. The CDR3 loop spans 13 amino acids. The germline V gene has CDR1 MNHEY and CDR2 SVGAGI. In DNA, the CDR3 is TGTGCCAGCAGACTAGATAGCACAGATACGCAGTATTTT. This translates into CASRLDSTDTQYF.

The chain has TRBV5-4 and TRBJ1-3, with TRBD1 as a possible D gene (6 bases). CDR1 and CDR2 (germline): SGHNT, YYREEE (reference sequence). The V gene lost 6 bases and the J gene lost 2 bases, with 15 bases spanning the gap. The CDR3 runs 15 residues. In DNA, the CDR3 is TGTGCCAGCACCGAACAGGGTGTGCCTGGAAACACCATATATTTT. Its translation: CASTEQGVPGNTIYF.

The genes are TRBV4-3 and TRBJ1-6; 9 bases are a match to TRBD1. The trim removed 5 bases at V and 4 bases at J, leaving 9 bases unmatched. This CDR3 contains 17 residues. Germline V gene lookup returns CDR1 LGHNA and CDR2 YSLEER. CDR3 coding DNA: TGCGCCAGCAGCGACGGACAGGGGCCCGAATATAATTCACCCCTCCACTTT. Translation gives CASSDGQGPEYNSPLHF.

The rearrangement uses TRBV6-5 and TRBJ1-4; a weak D match, TRBD1 (6 bases). The V gene lost 11 bases and the J gene lost 0 bases, with 16 bases spanning the gap. The length of the CDR3 is 15 residues. Looked up from germline, CDR1 is MNHEY and CDR2 is SVGAGI. CDR3 sequence: CASQTGPATNEKLFF. CDR3 in DNA: TGTGCCTCTCAAACAGGGCCTGCAACTAATGAAAAACTGTTTTTT.

The V call is TRBV7-2, the J call TRBJ2-5; a weak D match, TRBD1 (5 bases). From germline, CDR1 is SGHTA and CDR2 FQGNSA. The CDR3 sequence is 13 residues long. Trimming stripped 8 bases from V and 1 base from J, with 11 bases between. The CDR3 sequence: CASSVQGQETQYF. The DNA of the CDR3 is TGTGCCAGCTCGGTGCAGGGCCAAGAGACCCAGTACTTC.

V and J are TRBV7-3 and TRBJ2-1; no clear D gene. This CDR3 comprises 15 residues. V was clipped by 1 base and J by 5 bases, with 12 bases between them. Germline CDR1 reads SGHTA; CDR2 reads FQGTGA. CDR3 residues: CASSLSGPGNNEQFF. In DNA form, the CDR3 reads TGTGCCAGCAGCTTAAGTGGGCCCGGTAACAATGAGCAGTTCTTC.

This clone was seen just once. The chain recombines TRBV7-2 with TRBJ2-7; TRBD2 might be the D (7 bases). The CDR3 is made up of 16 amino acids. The germline V gene has CDR1 SGHTA and CDR2 FQGNSA. Deletions cut 5 bases from V and 0 bases from J, with 17 bases between. The CDR3 nucleotides read TGTGCCAGCAGCCCGAGGAGGGGGGGCCGCTCCTACGAGCAGTACTTC. The encoded protein is CASSPRRGGRSYEQYF.

This clone has only a few counts. The chain carries TRBV19 and TRBJ1-1; D uncertain. Trimming took off 3 bases at V and 4 bases at J, with 12 bases between the two ends. CDR1 LNHDA and CDR2 SQIVND come from the germline V gene (reference sequence). This CDR3 region has 14 residues. CDR3 sequence: CASSMASETTEAFF. The CDR3 DNA reads TGTGCCAGTAGTATGGCATCCGAAACCACTGAAGCTTTCTTT.

The chain is built from TRBV12-3 or TRBV12-4 and TRBJ1-2, with TRBD1 matching over 9 bases. The CDR3 extends over 13 amino acids. The V segment lost 5 bases and the J segment 5 bases; nucleotides outside the gene matches: 3. CDR3 DNA sequence: TGTGCCAGCAGTGCGACAGGGGGATATGGCTACACCTTC. Translated: CASSATGGYGYTF.

The CDR3 DNA sequence: TGTGCCAGCAGCAAGACAGGGGCTGGCACCGGGGAGCTGTTTTTT. Its protein product is CASSKTGAGTGELFF. The genes are TRBV6-2 or TRBV6-3 and TRBJ2-2, with TRBD1 matching 8 bases. Germline CDR1 MNHEY, CDR2 SVGEGT. V gave up 6 bases and J gave up 4 bases; unmatched junction bases: 7. There are 15 residues in the CDR3.

This clone was counted only a few times. This chain links TRBV5-4 with TRBJ2-1, with TRBD2 matching 9 bases. After removal of 4 bases from V and 3 bases from J, the junction contained 8 bases not matched to a gene. The CDR3 is 16 residues long. Germline V gene lookup returns CDR1 SGHNT and CDR2 YYREEE (reference sequence). CDR3 loop: CASSEGGAGGYNEQFF. The DNA for the CDR3 is TGTGCCAGCAGCGAGGGGGGAGCGGGGGGCTACAATGAGCAGTTCTTC.

The CDR3 loop is CASSAGANEKLFF. Here the CDR3 DNA reads TGTGCCAGCAGTGCGGGGGCTAATGAAAAACTGTTTTTT. The V and J genes are TRBV2 and TRBJ1-4; D perhaps matches TRBD1 (5 bases). The CDR3 covers 13 residues. Germline values: CDR1 SNHLY, CDR2 FYNNEI. V dropped 4 bases and J dropped 3 bases, with 6 bases sitting between them.

V is TRBV5-4 and J is TRBJ1-4; D is possibly TRBD1 (6 bases). The CDR3 spans 15 residues. Germline CDR1 reads SGHNT; CDR2 reads YYREEE (reference sequence). The V end lost 4 bases, the J end lost 7 bases, and 17 bases lay between the germline ends. The CDR3, as DNA: TGTGCCAGCAGCCCCGGGACATTAGGAGGTGAAAAACTGTTTTTT. Protein product: CASSPGTLGGEKLFF.

This clone has a single count. The chain links TRBV20-1 to TRBJ1-4; D gene uncertain. The CDR3 covers 14 residues. Per the germline V gene, CDR1 is DFQATT and CDR2 is SNEGSKA (reference sequence). The germline V and J ends were trimmed by 3 bases and 0 bases, with 8 bases remaining between them. The CDR3 region has the DNA TGCAGTGCTAGTCGGGATGCAACTAATGAAAAACTGTTTTTT. Translated, it gives CSASRDATNEKLFF.

The rearrangement links TRBV18 to TRBJ2-3, with 7 bases fitting TRBD2. Germline trimming cut 3 bases from V and 2 bases from J; bases unmatched to any gene: 11. The germline gives CDR1 KGHSH, CDR2 LQKENI. CDR3 length: 17 residues. CDR3 in amino acids: CASSPGLPRGDTDTQYF. The DNA for the CDR3 is TGTGCCAGCTCACCGGGACTACCTCGGGGTGACACAGATACGCAGTATTTT. The entire variable domain, with the rest obtained from reference TRBV18 and TRBJ2-3, is as follows: NAGVMQNPRHLVRRRGQEARLRCSPMKGHSHVYWYRQLPEEGLKFMVYLQKENIIDESGMPKERFSAEFPKEGPSILRIQQVVRGDSAAYFCASSPGLPRGDTDTQYFGPGTRLTVL.